Listed below are T cell receptor beta chains from one sample, sequenced in a study of blood T cell repertoires in COVID-19. Data came from immunoSEQ multiplex PCR; TCRdb stores just in-frame clones and leaves some out. The data hold some 220,000 clones, with 80% to 90% observed a single time. The sequenced material came from PBMCs or T cells enriched from blood (not recorded which). The source is a woman aged 18-35 years in a cohort exposed to, infected with or recovered from COVID-19 (not recorded which). Both conserved end residues are part of each CDR3. The D gene is left open where the match is weak. Not all rows give a size; the values are once, few, many and, for expanded clones, a class.

abundance,v_gene,j_gene,d_gene,CDR3aa,CDR3nt
NA,TRBV5-1,TRBJ2-6,TRBD1,CASSQGQGFSGANVLTF,TGCGCCAGCAGCCAAGGACAGGGGTTCTCTGGGGCCAACGTCCTGACTTTC
NA,TRBV9,TRBJ1-2,NA,CASSVEAERSGKTF,TGTGCCAGCAGCGTAGAGGCCGAGCGTTCAGGGAAGACCTTC
once,TRBV2,TRBJ2-1,NA,CASSEAASTSSYNEQFF,TGTGCCAGCAGTGAAGCGGCTAGCACGAGCTCCTACAATGAGCAGTTCTTC
NA,TRBV19,TRBJ2-7,NA,CASSSQGTRESYEQYF,TGTGCCAGTAGTAGCCAGGGGACAAGGGAGTCCTACGAGCAGTACTTC
NA,TRBV19,TRBJ2-5,NA,CASSFQGYQETQYF,TGTGCCAGTAGTTTTCAGGGATATCAAGAGACCCAGTACTTC
NA,TRBV2,TRBJ1-6,NA,CASSDHRIPRNSPLHF,TGTGCCAGCAGTGACCACAGGATTCCACGCAATTCACCCCTCCACTTT
NA,TRBV30,TRBJ1-2,TRBD1,CAWSDQTGGEFFGYTF,TGTGCCTGGAGCGACCAGACAGGGGGAGAATTTTTTGGCTACACCTTC
NA,TRBV2,TRBJ1-2,TRBD1,CASSNPGQGSVDYGYTF,TGTGCCAGCAGCAATCCGGGACAGGGATCGGTTGACTATGGCTACACCTTC
few,TRBV5-5,TRBJ1-5,NA,CASSWGGVSNQPQHF,TGTGCCAGCAGCTGGGGGGGAGTTAGCAATCAGCCCCAGCATTTT
NA,TRBV5-1,TRBJ2-7,NA,CASSIDSEQYF,TGCGCCAGCAGCATCGACAGTGAGCAGTACTTC
NA,TRBV27,TRBJ1-5,NA,CASRGHFNQPQHF,TGTGCCAGCCGGGGACACTTCAATCAGCCCCAGCATTTT
NA,TRBV2,TRBJ1-3,TRBD1,CASSPGTGGGGAGNTIYF,TGTGCCAGCAGCCCCGGGACAGGGGGCGGAGGTGCTGGAAACACCATATATTTT
once,TRBV4-1,TRBJ1-4,TRBD1,CASSQAGTGHNEKLFF,TGCGCCAGCAGCCAAGCTGGGACAGGTCATAATGAAAAACTGTTTTTT
NA,TRBV3-1/TRBV3-2,TRBJ2-7,NA,CASSQMAEQYF,TGTGCCAGCAGCCAGATGGCCGAGCAGTACTTC
NA,TRBV7-2,TRBJ1-2,NA,CASSLAAEYGYTF,TGTGCCAGCAGCTTAGCGGCGGAGTATGGCTACACCTTC